This entry features one TCR beta chain sequence. The sample originates from a study of shared T cell receptors in the human thymus. Germline V gives CDR1 MNHEY, CDR2 SVGAGI. This CDR3 contains 15 residues. V shed 0 bases and J 7 bases; nucleotides not matched to a gene: 4. Here immunoSEQ multiplex PCR was the method, and the copy in TCRdb shows in-frame clones only, minus some. The table lists hundreds of thousands of clones, roughly 88% of them singletons. The same data also went into a second study, on human thymus T cells.

The TCR sequence derives from a boy less than two years old with a congenital heart defect. The sequenced material came from thymocytes. This chain uses TRBV6-5 with TRBJ2-5, with TRBD1 matching over 11 bases. DNA for the CDR3: TGTGCCAGCAGTTACTCCGGGACAGGGGGTTGGACCCAGTACTTC. As protein: CASSYSGTGGWTQYF.